This T cell receptor (beta chain) appears in the sequencing data of a study of blood T cell repertoires in COVID-19 (dated by TCRdb to 2020 to 2021). Background on the whole study: Collaborator samples came from the United States, Italy and Spain and covered acute and convalescent phases of COVID-19. The prospective study material was composed of cDNA or gDNA derived from T cells, B-cell-depleted T cells, or PBMCs. The dataset comprised deeply sampled blood TCRbeta repertoires from subjects exposed to, actively infected with, or recovered from COVID-19. The repertoires were released in a freely available public database intended as a resource for research on the immune response to SARS-CoV-2. Samples were obtained from the ongoing ImmuneRACE study (first 160 participants) and from 1,254 subjects provided by 6 global collaborators. The sample metadata nearly always contained a de-identified subject ID, COVID-19 status, age in years and sex. Where HLA class I and class II types were available, the types were taken from metadata supplied by the sample provider, not from assay-based typing. General study outcomes and caveats: Clinical and demographic metadata were provided uncurated, with the amount varying by source and participant.

This clone was observed a few times. Its antigen remains undetermined. No clone much larger than this one lies a single base away; base qualities are absent. The collaborating institutions used their own protocols to collect whole blood in K2EDTA tubes. For TCRbeta analysis, collaborator samples were shipped as frozen whole blood, as isolated PBMCs, or as DNA extracted from either sample type. V and J are trimmed by 5 bases and 3 bases, and the gene matches miss 3 bases of the junction. From a lookup of the germline V gene (reference sequence), CDR1 and CDR2 are LNHDA and SQIVND. The cysteine opens and the phenylalanine closes a CDR3 of 13 amino acids. The retained sequence is limited to the CDR3, 39 bases, with the frame set at the first base. TCRbeta CDR3 regions were amplified from genomic DNA by means of the immunoSEQ Assay, a bias-controlled multiplex PCR. In the authors' own workflow: Within the assay, amplification of reference gene primers was used to estimate how many nucleated cells each sample contained. To quantify the absolute abundance of each unique TCRbeta CDR3 rearrangement, sequence reads were collapsed and filtered. Productive Simpson clonality was computed per sample as the square root of Simpson's diversity index over productive rearrangements. TCRdb stores this immuneACCESS table with in-frame sequences only. Part of the clones is absent; in the studies checked, under half of the shortfall reflects unresolved V genes, and no reason is known for the rest. Clone size and V and J calls were adopted from that table, with D and trimming inferred from the DNA. For this sample the table gives 250,000 or so clones, of which 70% to 85% were detected only once. More than 2.5% of the sample lies in the top ten.

This sequence originates from a woman of 80 years or more with acute or convalescent COVID-19. The chain is assembled from TRBV19 and TRBJ1-2; TRBD1 lines up with 7 middle nucleotides. Sequencing was carried out using peripheral blood. The CDR3 region has the sequence CASSDTGDYGYTF. The nucleotide sequence reads as follows: TGTGCCAGTAGTGATACAGGGGACTATGGCTACACCTTC.